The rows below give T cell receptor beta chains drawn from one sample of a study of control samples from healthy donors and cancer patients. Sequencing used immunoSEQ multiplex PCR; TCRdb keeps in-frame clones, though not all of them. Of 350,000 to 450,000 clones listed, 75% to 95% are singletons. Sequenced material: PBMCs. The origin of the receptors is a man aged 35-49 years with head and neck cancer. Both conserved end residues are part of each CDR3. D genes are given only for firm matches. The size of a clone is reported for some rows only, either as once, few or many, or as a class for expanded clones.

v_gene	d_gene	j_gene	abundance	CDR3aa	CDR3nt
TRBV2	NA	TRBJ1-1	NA	CASSERIAKNTEAFF	TGTGCCAGCAGTGAAAGAATAGCTAAGAACACTGAAGCTTTCTTT
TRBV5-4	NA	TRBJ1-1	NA	CASSSTVMPTEAFF	TGTGCCAGCAGCTCGACAGTGATGCCGACTGAAGCTTTCTTT
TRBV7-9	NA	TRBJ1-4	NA	CASSSTNEKLFF	TGTGCCAGCAGCTCAACGAATGAAAAACTGTTTTTT
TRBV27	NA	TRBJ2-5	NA	CASRIWEGAETQYF	TGTGCCAGCAGAATATGGGAGGGGGCAGAGACCCAGTACTTC
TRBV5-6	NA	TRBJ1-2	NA	CASSPWGAIPYGYTF	TGTGCCAGCAGCCCCTGGGGCGCCATACCCTATGGCTACACCTTC
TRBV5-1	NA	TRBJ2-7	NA	CASSLVVNYEQYF	TGCGCCAGCAGCTTGGTCGTCAACTACGAGCAGTACTTC
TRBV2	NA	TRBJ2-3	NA	CASSLTGPDTQYF	TGTGCCAGCAGTCTGACGGGCCCAGATACGCAGTATTTT
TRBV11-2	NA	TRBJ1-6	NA	CASSLAGRYNSPLHF	TGTGCCAGCAGCTTAGCAGGGAGATATAATTCACCCCTCCACTTT
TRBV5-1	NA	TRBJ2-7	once	CASSSQPTAYEQYF	TGCGCCAGCAGCTCTCAACCGACGGCTTACGAGCAGTACTTC
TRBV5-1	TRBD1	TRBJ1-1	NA	CASSHPRTGPTEAFF	TGCGCCAGCAGTCACCCCCGGACAGGGCCCACTGAAGCTTTCTTT
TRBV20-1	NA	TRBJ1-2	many	CSASADTFNYGYTF	TGCAGTGCTAGTGCGGACACCTTTAACTATGGCTACACCTTC
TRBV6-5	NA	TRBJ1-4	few	CASRETVATNEKLFF	TGTGCCAGCAGAGAGACAGTTGCAACTAATGAAAAACTGTTTTTT
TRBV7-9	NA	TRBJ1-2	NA	CASTQSRAGYTF	TGTGCCAGCACCCAAAGTAGAGCGGGCTACACCTTC
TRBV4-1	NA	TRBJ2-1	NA	CASSQDRFNEQFF	TGCGCCAGCAGCCAGGACAGATTCAATGAGCAGTTCTTC
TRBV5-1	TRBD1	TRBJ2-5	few	CASSFGETGETQYF	TGCGCCAGCAGCTTCGGGGAGACAGGGGAGACCCAGTACTTC
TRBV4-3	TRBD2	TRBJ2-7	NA	CASSPTERGPSYEQYF	TGCGCCAGCAGCCCGACGGAGCGGGGGCCCTCCTACGAGCAGTACTTC
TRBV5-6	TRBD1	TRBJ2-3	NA	CASSSGTGAIFRTDTQYF	TGTGCCAGCAGCTCTGGGACAGGGGCGATTTTTCGCACAGATACGCAGTATTTT
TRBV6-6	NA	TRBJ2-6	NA	CASSLSGRISGANVLTF	TGTGCCAGCAGTCTATCGGGACGGATCTCTGGGGCCAACGTCCTGACTTTC
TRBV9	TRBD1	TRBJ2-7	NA	CASSQGQGSEQYF	TGTGCCAGCAGCCAGGGACAGGGTTCCGAGCAGTACTTC
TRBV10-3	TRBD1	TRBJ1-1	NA	CAIRPGGDTEAFF	TGTGCCATCAGGCCAGGGGGCGACACTGAAGCTTTCTTT
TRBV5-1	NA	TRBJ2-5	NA	CASSFDRAQETQYF	TGCGCCAGCAGCTTCGACAGAGCCCAAGAGACCCAGTACTTC
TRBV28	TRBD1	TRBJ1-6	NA	CASGSGTGKNSPLHF	TGTGCCAGCGGCTCAGGGACAGGGAAGAATTCACCCCTCCACTTT
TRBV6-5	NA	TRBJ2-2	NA	CASRATNTGELFF	TGTGCCAGCAGGGCTACCAACACCGGGGAGCTGTTTTTT
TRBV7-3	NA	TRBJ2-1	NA	CASSLTGINEQFF	TGTGCCAGCAGCTTAACAGGGATCAATGAGCAGTTCTTC
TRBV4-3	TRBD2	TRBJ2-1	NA	CASSREGNMEQFF	TGCGCCAGCAGCCGGGAGGGAAATATGGAGCAGTTCTTC
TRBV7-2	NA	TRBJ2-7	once	CASLVGGSSYEQYF	TGTGCCAGCCTGGTCGGGGGATCGTCCTACGAGCAGTACTTC